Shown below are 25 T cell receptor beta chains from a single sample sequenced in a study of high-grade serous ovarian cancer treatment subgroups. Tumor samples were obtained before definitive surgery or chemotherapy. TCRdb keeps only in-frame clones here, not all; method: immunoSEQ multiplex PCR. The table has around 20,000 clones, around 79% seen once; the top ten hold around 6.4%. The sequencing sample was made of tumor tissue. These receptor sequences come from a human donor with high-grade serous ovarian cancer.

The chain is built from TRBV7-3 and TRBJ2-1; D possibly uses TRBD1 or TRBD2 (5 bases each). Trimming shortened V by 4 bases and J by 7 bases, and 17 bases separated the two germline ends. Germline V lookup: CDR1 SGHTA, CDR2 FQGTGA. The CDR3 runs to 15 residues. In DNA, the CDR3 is TGTGCCAGCAGCTCAGGGACCGCCTACTTGAATGAGCAGTTCTTC. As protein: CASSSGTAYLNEQFF.

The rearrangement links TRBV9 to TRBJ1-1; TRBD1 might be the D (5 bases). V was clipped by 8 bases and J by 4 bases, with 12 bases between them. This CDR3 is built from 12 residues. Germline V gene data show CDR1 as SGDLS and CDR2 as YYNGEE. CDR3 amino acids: CASSRAGTEAFF. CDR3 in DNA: TGTGCCAGTTCCAGGGCGGGCACTGAAGCTTTCTTT.

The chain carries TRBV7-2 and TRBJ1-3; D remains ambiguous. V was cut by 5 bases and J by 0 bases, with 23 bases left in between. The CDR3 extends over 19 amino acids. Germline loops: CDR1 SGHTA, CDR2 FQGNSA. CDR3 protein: CASSPKVPVLPPSGNTIYF. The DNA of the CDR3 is TGTGCCAGCAGCCCAAAGGTACCCGTTCTCCCCCCCTCTGGAAACACCATATATTTT. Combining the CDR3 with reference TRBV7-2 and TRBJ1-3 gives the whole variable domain GAGVSQSPSNKVTEKGKDVELRCDPISGHTALYWYRQSLGQGLEFLIYFQGNSAPDKSGLPSDRFSAERTGGSVSTLTIQRTQQEDSAVYLCASSPKVPVLPPSGNTIYFGEGSWLTVV.

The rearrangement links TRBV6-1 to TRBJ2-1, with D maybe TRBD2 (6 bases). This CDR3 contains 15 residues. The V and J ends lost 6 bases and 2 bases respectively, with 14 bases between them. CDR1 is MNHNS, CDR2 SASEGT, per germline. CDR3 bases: TGTGCCAGCAGCTTCGCTAGCGAGACCTACAATGAGCAGTTCTTC. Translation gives CASSFASETYNEQFF.

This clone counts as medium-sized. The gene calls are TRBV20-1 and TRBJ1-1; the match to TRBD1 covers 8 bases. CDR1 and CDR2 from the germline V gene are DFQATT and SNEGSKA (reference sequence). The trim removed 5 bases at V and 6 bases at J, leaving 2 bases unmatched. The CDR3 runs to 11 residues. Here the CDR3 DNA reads TGCAGTGCTGGGACAGGCTCTGAAGCTTTCTTT. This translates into CSAGTGSEAFF.

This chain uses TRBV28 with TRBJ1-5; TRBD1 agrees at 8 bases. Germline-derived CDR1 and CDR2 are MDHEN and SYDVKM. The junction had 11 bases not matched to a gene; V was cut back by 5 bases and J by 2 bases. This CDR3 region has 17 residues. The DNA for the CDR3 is TGTGCCAGCAGTGGGACAGGAAGGGGGACGGGCAATCAGCCCCAGCATTTT. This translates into CASSGTGRGTGNQPQHF.

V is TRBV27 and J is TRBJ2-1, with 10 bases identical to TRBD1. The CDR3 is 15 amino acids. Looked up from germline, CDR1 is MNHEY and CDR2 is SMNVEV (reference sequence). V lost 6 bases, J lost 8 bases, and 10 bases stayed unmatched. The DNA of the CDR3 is TGTGCCAGCAGCCTAGACAGGGGGCGCATGGATGAGCAGTTCTTC. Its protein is CASSLDRGRMDEQFF.

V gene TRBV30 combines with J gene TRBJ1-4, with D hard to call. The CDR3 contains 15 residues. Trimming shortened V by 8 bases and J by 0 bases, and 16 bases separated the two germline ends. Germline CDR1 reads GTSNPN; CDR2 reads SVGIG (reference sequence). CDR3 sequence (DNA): TGTGCCGGTCCCTTCGGGTCTGCAACTAATGAAAAACTGTTTTTT. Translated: CAGPFGSATNEKLFF.

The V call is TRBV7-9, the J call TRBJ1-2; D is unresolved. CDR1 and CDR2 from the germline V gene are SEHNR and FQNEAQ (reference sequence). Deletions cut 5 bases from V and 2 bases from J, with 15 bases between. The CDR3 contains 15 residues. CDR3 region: CASSPISPVNYGYTF. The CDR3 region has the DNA TGTGCCAGCAGCCCTATTAGTCCAGTAAACTATGGCTACACCTTC. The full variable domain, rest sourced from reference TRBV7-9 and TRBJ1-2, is DTGVSQNPRHKITKRGQNVTFRCDPISEHNRLYWYRQTLGQGPEFLTYFQNEAQLEKSRLLSDRFSAERPKGSFSTLEIQRTEQGDSAMYLCASSPISPVNYGYTFGSGTRLTVV.

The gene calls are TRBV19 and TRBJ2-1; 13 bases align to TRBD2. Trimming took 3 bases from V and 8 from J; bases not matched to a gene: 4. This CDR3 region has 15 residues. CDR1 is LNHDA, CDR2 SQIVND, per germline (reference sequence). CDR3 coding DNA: TGTGCCAGTAGTATTACTAGCGGGAGGGCCGATGAGCAGTTCTTC. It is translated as CASSITSGRADEQFF.

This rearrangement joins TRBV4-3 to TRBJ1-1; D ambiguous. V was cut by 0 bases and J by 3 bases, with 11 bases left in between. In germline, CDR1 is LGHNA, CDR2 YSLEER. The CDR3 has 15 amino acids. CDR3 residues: CASSQDLGGYTEAFF. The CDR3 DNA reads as TGCGCCAGCAGCCAAGACCTGGGAGGGTACACTGAAGCTTTCTTT.

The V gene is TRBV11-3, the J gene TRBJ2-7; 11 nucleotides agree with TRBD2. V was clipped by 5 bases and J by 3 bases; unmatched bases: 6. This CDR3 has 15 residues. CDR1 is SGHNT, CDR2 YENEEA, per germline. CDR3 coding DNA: TGTGCCAGCAGCGCCCATCTAGCGGGAGGCTACGAGCAGTACTTC. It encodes CASSAHLAGGYEQYF.

The CDR3 loop reads CASSSTVTGELFF. The CDR3 coding sequence is TGTGCCAGCAGCTCTACGGTAACCGGGGAGCTGTTTTTT. The genes are TRBV11-2 and TRBJ2-2; D is undetermined. Germline lookup yields CDR1 SGHAT and CDR2 FQNNGV. With 4 bases removed from V and 5 bases from J, the gap between germline ends came to 8 bases. The CDR3 is 13 residues long.

CDR3 sequence (DNA): TGTGCCAGCAGCAAGGGACTAGCGGCCTACAATGAGCAGTTCTTC. It translates to CASSKGLAAYNEQFF. This chain links TRBV7-2 with TRBJ2-1; 11 nucleotides agree with TRBD2. The V and J ends lost 5 bases and 2 bases, in that order; junction bases with no gene match: 2. The germline V gene has CDR1 SGHTA and CDR2 FQGNSA. The CDR3 length is 15 residues.

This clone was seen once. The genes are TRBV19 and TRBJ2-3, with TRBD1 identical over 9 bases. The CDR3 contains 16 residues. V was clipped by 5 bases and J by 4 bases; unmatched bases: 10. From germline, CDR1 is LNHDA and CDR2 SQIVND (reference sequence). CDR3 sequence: CASSPRTGARSDTQYF. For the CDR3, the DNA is TGTGCCAGTAGTCCCCGGACAGGGGCCAGGTCAGATACGCAGTATTTT.

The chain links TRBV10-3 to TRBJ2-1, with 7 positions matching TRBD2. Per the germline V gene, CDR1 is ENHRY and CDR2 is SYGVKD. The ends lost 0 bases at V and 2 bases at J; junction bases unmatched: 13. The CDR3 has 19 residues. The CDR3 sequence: CAISESSLAETHTYNEQFF. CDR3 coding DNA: TGTGCCATCAGTGAGTCATCCCTAGCGGAGACCCATACCTACAATGAGCAGTTCTTC.

The CDR3 coding sequence is TGTGCCAGTACCCGTAGGGGCAGGGGTCAGACGAATAGCAATCAGCCCCAGCATTTT. Amino acid sequence: CASTRRGRGQTNSNQPQHF. This rearrangement joins TRBV19 to TRBJ1-5, with TRBD1 as a possible D gene (6 bases). V shed 7 bases and J shed 0 bases, with 25 bases lying between them. The CDR3 extends over 19 amino acids. Germline CDR1 reads LNHDA; CDR2 reads SQIVND (reference sequence).

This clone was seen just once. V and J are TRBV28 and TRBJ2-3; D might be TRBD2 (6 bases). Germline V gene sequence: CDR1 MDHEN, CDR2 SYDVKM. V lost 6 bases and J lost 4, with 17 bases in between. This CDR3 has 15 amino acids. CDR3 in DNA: TGTGCCAGCAGCCCCCGGGACTCCGGGGCAGATACGCAGTATTTT. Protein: CASSPRDSGADTQYF.

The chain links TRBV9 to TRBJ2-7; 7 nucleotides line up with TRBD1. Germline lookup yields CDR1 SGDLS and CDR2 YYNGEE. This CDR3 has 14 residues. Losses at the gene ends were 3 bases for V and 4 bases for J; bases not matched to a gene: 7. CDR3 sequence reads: CASSATGQSYEQYF. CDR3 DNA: TGTGCCAGCAGCGCAACGGGACAGAGTTACGAGCAGTACTTC.

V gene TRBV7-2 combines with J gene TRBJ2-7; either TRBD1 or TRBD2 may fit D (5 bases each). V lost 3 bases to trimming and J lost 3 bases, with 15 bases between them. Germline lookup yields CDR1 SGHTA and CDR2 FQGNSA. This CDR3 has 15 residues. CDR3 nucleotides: TGTGCCAGCAGCTTCCCCGGGACGGAAAACTACGAGCAGTACTTC. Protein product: CASSFPGTENYEQYF.

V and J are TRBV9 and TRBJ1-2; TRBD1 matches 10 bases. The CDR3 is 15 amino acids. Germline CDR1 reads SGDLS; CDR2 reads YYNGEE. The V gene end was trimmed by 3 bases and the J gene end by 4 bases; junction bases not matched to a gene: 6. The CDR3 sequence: CASSGGTGESYGYTF. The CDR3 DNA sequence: TGTGCCAGCAGCGGCGGGACAGGGGAATCCTATGGCTACACCTTC.

The CDR3: CASSIVGVETQYF. CDR3 DNA sequence: TGTGCCAGTAGTATAGTCGGGGTAGAGACCCAGTACTTC. V gene TRBV19 combines with J gene TRBJ2-5, with a weak D call TRBD2 (5 bases). This CDR3 is built from 13 residues. CDR1 is LNHDA, CDR2 SQIVND, per germline (reference sequence). Trimming removed 1 base at V and 4 bases at J, with 7 bases between.

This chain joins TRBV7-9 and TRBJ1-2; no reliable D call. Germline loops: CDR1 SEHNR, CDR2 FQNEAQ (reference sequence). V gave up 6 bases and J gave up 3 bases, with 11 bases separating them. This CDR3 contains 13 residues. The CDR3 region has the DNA TGTGCCAGCAGGCCCTACCCTTACTATGGCTACACCTTC. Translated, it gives CASRPYPYYGYTF.

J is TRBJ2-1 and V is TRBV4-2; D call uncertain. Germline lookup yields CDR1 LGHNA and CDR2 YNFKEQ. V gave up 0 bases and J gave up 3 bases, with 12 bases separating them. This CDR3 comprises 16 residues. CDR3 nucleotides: TGTGCCAGCAGCCAAGATACGCGCGGATACTACAATGAGCAGTTCTTC. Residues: CASSQDTRGYYNEQFF.

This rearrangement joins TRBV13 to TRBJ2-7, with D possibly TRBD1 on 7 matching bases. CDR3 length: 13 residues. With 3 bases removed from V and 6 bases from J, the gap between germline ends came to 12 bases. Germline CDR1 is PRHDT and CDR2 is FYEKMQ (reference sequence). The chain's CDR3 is CASSFNQGGEQYF. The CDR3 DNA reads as TGTGCCAGCAGCTTCAATCAGGGGGGCGAGCAGTACTTC.